Sequencing of this T cell receptor beta chain was carried out in a study of shared clonotypes between healthy human individuals. Profiling relied on immunoSEQ multiplex PCR, and the TCRdb table lists in-frame clones only, not all of them. Among millions of clones listed, 85% to 95% were seen once. The CDR3 totals 18 residues. Germline-derived CDR1 and CDR2 are SGHAT and FQNNGV. The V end was cut by 1 base, the J end by 3 bases, with 19 bases between. The J gene is TRBJ2-1, the V gene TRBV11-2; perhaps TRBD1 as D (5 bases). The receptor comes from a man younger than 30 in good health. Sequencing input: naive CD4+ T cells sorted from blood. Subset reported: CD45RA+ positively selected. The CDR3 DNA reads as TGTGCCAGCAGCTTAGCTCTAAGGTTTACCGGACACTACAATGAGCAGTTCTTC. Amino acid sequence: CASSLALRFTGHYNEQFF.